The TCR beta chain under discussion was sequenced for a study of monozygotic twins with inflammatory bowel disease. Remarks on this clonotype: Its antigen is unidentified.

Study-wide results and caveats: Clonotype overlap with others was lower in IBD patients than in healthy twins, a difference that was greatest with disease activity.

The CDR3 extends over 14 amino acids. Germline CDR1 reads MNHEY; CDR2 reads SVGAGI. The total RNA came straight from whole blood, and T cells were not sorted beforehand. For every TCR library, roughly 3.5 ug of total RNA was used. TCRdb reworked the 5' RACE reads into one entry per CDR3 protein, no DNA. Recorded for this sample: approximately 400,000 distinct CDR3 sequences. Specimen: blood. This receptor was taken from a human donor with ulcerative colitis or Crohn's disease, or a healthy co-twin of an affected twin (not recorded which). The rearrangement links TRBV6-5 to TRBJ1-1; the TCRdb D gene call, TRBD1, has no DNA to confirm it. CDR3 residues: CASSSGQFNTEAFF.